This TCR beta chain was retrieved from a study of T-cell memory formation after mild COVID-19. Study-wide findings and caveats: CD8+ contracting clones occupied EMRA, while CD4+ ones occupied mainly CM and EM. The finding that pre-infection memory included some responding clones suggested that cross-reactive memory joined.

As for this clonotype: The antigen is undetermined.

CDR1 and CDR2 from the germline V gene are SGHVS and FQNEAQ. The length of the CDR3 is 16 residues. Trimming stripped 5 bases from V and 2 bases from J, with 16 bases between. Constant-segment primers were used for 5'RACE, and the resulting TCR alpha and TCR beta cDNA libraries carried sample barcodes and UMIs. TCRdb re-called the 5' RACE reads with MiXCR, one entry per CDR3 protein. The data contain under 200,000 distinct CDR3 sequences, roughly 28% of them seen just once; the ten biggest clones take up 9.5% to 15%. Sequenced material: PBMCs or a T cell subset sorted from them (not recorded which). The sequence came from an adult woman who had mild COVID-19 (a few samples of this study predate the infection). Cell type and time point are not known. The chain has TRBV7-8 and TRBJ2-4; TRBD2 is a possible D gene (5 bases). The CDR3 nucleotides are TGTGCCAGCAGCCCCGAGAGGGAATTGTCCAAAAACATTCAGTACTTC. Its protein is CASSPERELSKNIQYF.